This T cell receptor (beta chain) is drawn from a study of beta chain features in type 1 diabetes (dated by TCRdb to the late 2010s). Describing the broader study: Mean age, gender distribution, total cell number and subset yield were not different between patients and healthy donors. Whereas all 30 or so donors provided naive and central memory subsets, regulatory and stem cell-like memory subsets were isolated from just 8 patients and roughly eight healthy donors. In the study, TCRB repertoires of sorted circulating CD4+ T cell subsets from recently diagnosed type 1 diabetes patients were compared with those of matched healthy donors. A total of about 100 million sorted cells were examined across all samples, and RNA yield correlated strongly with the number of cells per subset.

V is cut by 2 bases and J by 2 bases, and the space between the germline ends is 11 bases. The germline V gene sets CDR1 to SGHTA and CDR2 to FQGNSA. Taken from cysteine to phenylalanine, the CDR3 has 15 residues. The retained sequence is limited to the CDR3, 45 bases, with the frame set at the first base. This clone was picked up a small number of times. Its recognized antigen is unknown. No base quality values were provided; no much bigger clone lies one nucleotide off. What the study reported, not specific to this receptor: Only small numbers of individuals were included in the HLA sub-analyses, which left unresolved whether HLA type had any influence on TCRB rearrangement. A moderate but significant shortening of TCRB CDR3 length was observed in type 1 diabetes patients in all four CD4+ subsets. Naive, central memory and regulatory TCRB repertoires appeared to be more similar among patients than among healthy donors. Because cDNA was sequenced instead of genomic DNA, activated cells with high expression could be over-represented, although the groups did not differ in activation or CD3 levels. Shorter templates might be favored by PCR, yet because patient and control samples were amplified and corrected together, any such skew would affect both groups equally. Fewer insertions and more nucleotide deletions at VDJ recombination sites were observed in patients with type 1 diabetes, implying thymic rearrangement abnormalities.

The entire amount of isolated RNA was reverse transcribed using the High Capacity cDNA Reverse Transcription Kit, so the sequenced TCRB transcripts were expressed ones. Deep immunoSEQ sequencing was applied to naive, central memory and regulatory T cell samples, giving an average of about 3.4 million total reads per sample. Sorted cells were lysed in RLT buffer and RNA was extracted with DNase-treated RNeasy Micro or Mini kits, depending on cell number. To prevent cross-contamination, every cell subset was processed on its own, while patient and healthy donor samples were processed together. The immunoSEQ multiplex PCR was used to amplify TCRB sequences from cDNA, yielding 87-bp fragments that span the CDR3 region. Sequencing of the amplicons was performed on the Illumina HiSeq platform. The study's own analysis went as follows. Synthetic template baselines were used to correct PCR bias computationally, reads within Hamming distance 2 were collapsed together, and singletons that could not be merged were discarded. By aligning reads against IMGT, V, D and J genes, CDR3 length, and insertions or deletions at six rearrangement sites were assigned. Clonotype counts were normalized to sorted cell number within each subset before computing true diversity and Gini coefficients with the tcR R package. The overlap coefficient, calculated on TCRB nucleotide sequences, was used to quantify repertoire sharing. As a proxy for the pre-selection repertoire, out-of-frame TCRB sequences from naive cells were analyzed. TCRdb re-hosts the immuneACCESS table, in-frame sequences only. Its copies lack some clones; in the studies checked, an unresolved V gene accounts for under half of them, and the cause for the rest is not known. V and J calls and clone size are those listed in that table; D and trimming were worked out from the DNA. The sample table holds more than 250,000 clones, of which 13% to 15% were seen once. About 0.017% of the sample is taken by the ten largest.

Each donor gave one peripheral blood draw, roughly 110 mL on average, collected into heparinised tubes. Naive, central memory, regulatory and stem cell-like memory CD4+ T cells were sorted on a BD FACSAria II using a panel including CD45RO, CCR7, CD25, CD127, CD95 and CD27. A purity above 95% was achieved for all sorted populations. PBMCs were isolated immediately by Lymphoprep density gradient centrifugation and stained directly without culture. So that batch effects would be minimized, each experiment stained and sorted samples in pairs, pairing one healthy donor with one patient. Rearrangement joined TRBV7-2 to TRBJ2-3; no D gene call is confident. The material sequenced was naive CD4+ T cells from blood. Per the publication, the cell subset or site label means: true naive CD4+ T cells. The sequence was collected from a man under 40 with type 1 diabetes. The sequenced DNA: TGTGCCAGCAGCTTACAAGCGAGGCCCACAGATACGCAGTATTTT. Its protein is CASSLQARPTDTQYF.